This TCR beta chain appears in the sequencing data of a study of CD8 T cells in Susac syndrome. Study-wide results and limits: As the study acknowledged, the number of individuals in its TCR sequencing and HLA analysis was relatively small.

Reverse transcription used about 0.45 to 1 ug RNA and random hexamers. Coverage of TCR beta CDR3 amplification by immunoSEQ multiplex PCR extended to 54 Vbeta and 13 Jbeta. One entry per CDR3 protein results from TCRdb running MiXCR on the immunoSEQ multiplex PCR reads. The sample holds around 99,000 distinct CDR3 sequences, about 95% seen once. Points on this clonotype: Its specificity is unknown.

Sequencing of TCR beta, carried out with a high-throughput approach, was applied to CD8+ and CD4+ T cells from the blood. TEMRA cells were FACS-enriched, while CD8+ and CD4+ T cells were negatively isolated. V lost 0 bases to trimming and J lost 9 bases, with 6 bases between them. The CDR3 covers 11 residues. Germline-derived CDR1 and CDR2 are GTSNPN and SVGIG (reference sequence). The TCR sequence derives from a human donor in good health. Input material: CD4+ T cells from PBMCs. This chain connects TRBV30 to TRBJ2-1, with unresolved D. The CDR3 is CAWSVPGEQFF. CDR3 nucleotides: TGTGCCTGGAGTGTACCCGGTGAGCAGTTCTTC.